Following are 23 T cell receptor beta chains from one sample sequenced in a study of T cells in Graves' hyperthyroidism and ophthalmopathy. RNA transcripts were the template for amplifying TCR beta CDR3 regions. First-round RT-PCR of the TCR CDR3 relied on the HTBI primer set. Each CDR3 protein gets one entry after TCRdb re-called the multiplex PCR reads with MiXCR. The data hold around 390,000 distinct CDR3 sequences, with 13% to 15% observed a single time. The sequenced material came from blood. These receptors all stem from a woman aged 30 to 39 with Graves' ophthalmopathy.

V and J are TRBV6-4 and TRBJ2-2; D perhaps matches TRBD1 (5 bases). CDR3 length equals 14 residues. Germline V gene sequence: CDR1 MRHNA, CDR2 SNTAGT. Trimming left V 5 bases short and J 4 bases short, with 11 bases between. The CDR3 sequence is CASSLRQTTGELFF. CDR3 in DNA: TGTGCCAGCAGTCTCAGACAGACCACCGGGGAGCTGTTTTTT.

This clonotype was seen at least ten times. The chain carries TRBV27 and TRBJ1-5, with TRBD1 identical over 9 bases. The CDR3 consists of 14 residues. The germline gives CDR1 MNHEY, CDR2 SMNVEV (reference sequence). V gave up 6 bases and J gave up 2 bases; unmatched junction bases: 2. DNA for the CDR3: TGTGCCAGCAGGGGGACAGGGCGCAATCAGCCCCAGCATTTT. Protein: CASRGTGRNQPQHF.

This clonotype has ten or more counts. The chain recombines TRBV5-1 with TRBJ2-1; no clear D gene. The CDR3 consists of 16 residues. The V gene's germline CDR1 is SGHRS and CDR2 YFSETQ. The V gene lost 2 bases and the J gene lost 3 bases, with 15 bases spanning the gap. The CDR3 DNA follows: TGCGCCAGCAGCTTTTATGTGGGTAGCCGCTACAATGAGCAGTTCTTC. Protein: CASSFYVGSRYNEQFF. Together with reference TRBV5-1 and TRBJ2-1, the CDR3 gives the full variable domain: KAGVTQTPRYLIKTRGQQVTLSCSPISGHRSVSWYQQTPGQGLQFLFEYFSETQRNKGNFPGRFSGRQFSNSRSEMNVSTLELGDSALYLCASSFYVGSRYNEQFFGPGTRLTVL.

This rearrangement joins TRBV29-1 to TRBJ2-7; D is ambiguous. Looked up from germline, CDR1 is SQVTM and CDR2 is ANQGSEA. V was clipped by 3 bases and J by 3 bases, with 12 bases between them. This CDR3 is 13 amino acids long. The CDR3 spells CSVEGGTHYEQYF. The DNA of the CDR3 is TGCAGCGTTGAGGGCGGAACCCACTACGAGCAGTACTTC.

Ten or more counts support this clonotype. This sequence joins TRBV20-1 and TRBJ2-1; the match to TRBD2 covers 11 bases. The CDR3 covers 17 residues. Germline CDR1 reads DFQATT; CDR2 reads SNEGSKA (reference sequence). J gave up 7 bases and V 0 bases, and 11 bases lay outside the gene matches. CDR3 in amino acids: CSARDVLTSGAINEQFF. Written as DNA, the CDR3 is TGCAGTGCTAGAGACGTACTGACTAGCGGGGCCATAAATGAGCAGTTCTTC.

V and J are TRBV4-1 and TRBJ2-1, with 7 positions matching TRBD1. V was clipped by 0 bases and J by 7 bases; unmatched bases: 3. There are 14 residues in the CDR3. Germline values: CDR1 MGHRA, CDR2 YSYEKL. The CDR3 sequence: CASSQDGGQNEQFF. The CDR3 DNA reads TGCGCCAGCAGCCAAGATGGGGGACAGAATGAGCAGTTCTTC.

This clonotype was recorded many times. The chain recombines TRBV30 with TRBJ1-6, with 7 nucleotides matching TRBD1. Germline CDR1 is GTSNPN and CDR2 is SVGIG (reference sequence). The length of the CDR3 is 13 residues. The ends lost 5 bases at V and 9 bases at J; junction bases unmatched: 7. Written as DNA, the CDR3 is TGTGCCTGGGATAAAGGGACAGCTTCACCCCTCCACTTT. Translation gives CAWDKGTASPLHF.

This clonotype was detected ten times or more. Written as DNA, the CDR3 is TGTGCCTGGAGTGTACGATATGAAGCTTTCTTT. The encoded protein is CAWSVRYEAFF. The chain links TRBV30 to TRBJ1-1; D remains ambiguous. Deletions cut 0 bases from V and 7 bases from J, with 6 bases between. There are 11 residues in the CDR3. CDR1 is GTSNPN, CDR2 SVGIG, per germline (reference sequence).

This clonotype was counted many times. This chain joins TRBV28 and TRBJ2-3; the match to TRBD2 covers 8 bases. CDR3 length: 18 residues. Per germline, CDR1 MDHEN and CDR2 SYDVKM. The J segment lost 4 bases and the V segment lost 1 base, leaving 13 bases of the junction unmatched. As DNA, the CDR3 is TGTGCCAGCAGTTTATCTTTATGGCGGGGGGACCGGTCAGATACGCAGTATTTT. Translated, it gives CASSLSLWRGDRSDTQYF.

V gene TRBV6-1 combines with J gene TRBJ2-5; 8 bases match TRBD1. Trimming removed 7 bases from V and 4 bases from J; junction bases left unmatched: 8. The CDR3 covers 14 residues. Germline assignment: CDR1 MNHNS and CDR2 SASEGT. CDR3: CASNRQGNSETQYF. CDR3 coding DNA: TGTGCCAGCAACCGACAGGGGAATTCAGAGACCCAGTACTTC.

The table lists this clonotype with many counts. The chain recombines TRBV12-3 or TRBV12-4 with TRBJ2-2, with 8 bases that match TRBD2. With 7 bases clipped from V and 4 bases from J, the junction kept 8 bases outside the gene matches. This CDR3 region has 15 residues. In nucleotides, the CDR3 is TGTGCCAGCACCTCGGGAGGGACGGGCACCGGGGAGCTGTTTTTT. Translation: CASTSGGTGTGELFF.

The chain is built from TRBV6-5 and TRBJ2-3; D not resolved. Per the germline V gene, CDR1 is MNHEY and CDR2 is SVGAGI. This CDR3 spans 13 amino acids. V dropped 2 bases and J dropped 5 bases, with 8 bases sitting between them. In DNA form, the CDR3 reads TGTGCCAGCAGTTACGAGGAAAGAGATACGCAGTATTTT. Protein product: CASSYEERDTQYF.

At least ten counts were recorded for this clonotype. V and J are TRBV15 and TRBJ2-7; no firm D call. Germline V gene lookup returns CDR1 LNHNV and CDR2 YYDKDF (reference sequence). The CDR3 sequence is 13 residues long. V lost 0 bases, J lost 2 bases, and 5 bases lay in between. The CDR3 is CATSRDRPYEQYF. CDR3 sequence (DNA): TGTGCCACCAGCAGAGACCGTCCCTACGAGCAGTACTTC.

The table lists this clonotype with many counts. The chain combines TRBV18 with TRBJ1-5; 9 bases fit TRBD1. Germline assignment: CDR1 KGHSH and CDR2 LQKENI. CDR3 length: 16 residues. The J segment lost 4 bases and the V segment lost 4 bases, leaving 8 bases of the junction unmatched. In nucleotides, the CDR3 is TGTGCCAGCTCACGGCTGGGGGACAGGGAGAATCAGCCCCAGCATTTT. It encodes CASSRLGDRENQPQHF.

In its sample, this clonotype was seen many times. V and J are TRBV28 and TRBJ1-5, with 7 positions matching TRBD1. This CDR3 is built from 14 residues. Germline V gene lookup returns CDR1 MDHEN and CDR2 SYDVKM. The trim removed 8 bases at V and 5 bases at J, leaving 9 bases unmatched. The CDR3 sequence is CASGSTQGDQPQHF. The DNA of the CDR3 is TGTGCCAGCGGCTCAACGCAGGGGGATCAGCCCCAGCATTTT.

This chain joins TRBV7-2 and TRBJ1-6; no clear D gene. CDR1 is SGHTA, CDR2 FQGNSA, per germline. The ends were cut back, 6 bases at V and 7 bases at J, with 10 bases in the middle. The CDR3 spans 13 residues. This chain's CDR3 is CASSFNRNSPLHF. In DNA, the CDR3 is TGTGCCAGCAGTTTTAACAGAAATTCACCCCTCCACTTT.

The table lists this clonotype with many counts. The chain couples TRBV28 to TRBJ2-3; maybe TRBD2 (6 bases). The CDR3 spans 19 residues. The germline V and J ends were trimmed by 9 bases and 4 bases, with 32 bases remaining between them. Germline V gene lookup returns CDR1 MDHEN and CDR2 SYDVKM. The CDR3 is CARWKPTPTTRVFPDTQYF. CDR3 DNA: TGTGCCAGATGGAAGCCCACGCCAACGACTAGAGTCTTTCCAGATACGCAGTATTTT.

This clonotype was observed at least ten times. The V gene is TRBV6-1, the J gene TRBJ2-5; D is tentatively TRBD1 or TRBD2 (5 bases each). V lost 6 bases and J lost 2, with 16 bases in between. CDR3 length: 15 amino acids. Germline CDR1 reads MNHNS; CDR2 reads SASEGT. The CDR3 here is CASSNGGGTQETQYF. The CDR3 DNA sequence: TGTGCCAGCAGCAACGGTGGGGGAACACAAGAGACCCAGTACTTC.

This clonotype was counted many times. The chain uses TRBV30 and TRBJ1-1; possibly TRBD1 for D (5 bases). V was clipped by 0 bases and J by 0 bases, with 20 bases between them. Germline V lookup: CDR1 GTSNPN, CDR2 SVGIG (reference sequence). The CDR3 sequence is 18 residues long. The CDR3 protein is CAWSVKPVGVKMNTEAFF. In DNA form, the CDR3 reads TGTGCCTGGAGTGTGAAGCCCGTGGGGGTTAAAATGAACACTGAAGCTTTCTTT. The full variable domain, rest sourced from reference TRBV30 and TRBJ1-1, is SQTIHQWPATLVQPVGSPLSLECTVEGTSNPNLYWYRQAAGRGLQLLFYSVGIGQISSEVPQNLSASRPQDRQFILSSKKLLLSDSGFYLCAWSVKPVGVKMNTEAFFGQGTRLTVV.

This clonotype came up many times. This CDR3 reads CASSSQRAPTYEQYF. The CDR3 DNA is TGTGCCAGCAGCTCTCAGCGGGCCCCTACCTACGAGCAGTACTTC. The chain links TRBV11-2 to TRBJ2-7; TRBD2 might be the D (6 bases). Germline V gene sequence: CDR1 SGHAT, CDR2 FQNNGV. This CDR3 region has 15 residues. The ends were cut back, 4 bases at V and 2 bases at J, with 15 bases in the middle.

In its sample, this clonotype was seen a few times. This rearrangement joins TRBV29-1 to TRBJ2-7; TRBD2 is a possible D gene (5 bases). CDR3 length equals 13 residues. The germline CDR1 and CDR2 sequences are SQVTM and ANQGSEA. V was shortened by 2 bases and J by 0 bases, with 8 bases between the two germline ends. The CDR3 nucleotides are TGCAGCGTTGAAAGCGGTTCCTCCTACGAGCAGTACTTC. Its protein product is CSVESGSSYEQYF.

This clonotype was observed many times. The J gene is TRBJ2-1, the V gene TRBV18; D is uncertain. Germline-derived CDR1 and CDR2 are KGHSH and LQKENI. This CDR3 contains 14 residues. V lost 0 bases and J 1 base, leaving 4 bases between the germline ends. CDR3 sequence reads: CASSPPGSYNEQFF. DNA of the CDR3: TGTGCCAGCTCACCACCGGGTTCCTACAATGAGCAGTTCTTC.

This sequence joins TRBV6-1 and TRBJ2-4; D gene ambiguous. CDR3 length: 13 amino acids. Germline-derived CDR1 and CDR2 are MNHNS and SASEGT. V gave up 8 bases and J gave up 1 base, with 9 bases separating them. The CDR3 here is CASATGAKNIQYF. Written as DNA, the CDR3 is TGTGCCAGCGCGACTGGGGCCAAAAACATTCAGTACTTC.